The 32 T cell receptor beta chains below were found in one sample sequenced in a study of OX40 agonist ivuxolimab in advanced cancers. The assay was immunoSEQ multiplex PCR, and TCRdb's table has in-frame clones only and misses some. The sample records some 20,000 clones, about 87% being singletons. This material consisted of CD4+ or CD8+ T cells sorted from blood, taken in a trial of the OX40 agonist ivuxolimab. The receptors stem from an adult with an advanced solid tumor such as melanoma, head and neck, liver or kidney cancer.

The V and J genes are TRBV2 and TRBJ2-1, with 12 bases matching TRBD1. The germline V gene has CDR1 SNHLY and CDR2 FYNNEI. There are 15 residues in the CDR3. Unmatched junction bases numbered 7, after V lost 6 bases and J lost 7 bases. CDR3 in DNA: TGTGCCAGCAGGCCGGGACAGGGGGCGAGGAATGAGCAGTTCTTC. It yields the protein CASRPGQGARNEQFF.

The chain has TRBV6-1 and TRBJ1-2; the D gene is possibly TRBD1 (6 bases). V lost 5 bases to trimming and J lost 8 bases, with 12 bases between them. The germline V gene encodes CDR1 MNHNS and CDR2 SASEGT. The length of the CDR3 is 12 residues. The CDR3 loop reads CASSQDSWGYTF. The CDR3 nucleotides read TGTGCCAGCAGTCAGGACAGTTGGGGCTACACCTTC.

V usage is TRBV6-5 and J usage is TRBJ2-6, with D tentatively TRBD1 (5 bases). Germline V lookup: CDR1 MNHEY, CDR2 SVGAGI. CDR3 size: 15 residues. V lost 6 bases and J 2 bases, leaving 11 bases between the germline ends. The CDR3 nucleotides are TGTGCCAGCAGGCAAAAAGGGGCTGGGGCCAACGTCCTGACTTTC. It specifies CASRQKGAGANVLTF.

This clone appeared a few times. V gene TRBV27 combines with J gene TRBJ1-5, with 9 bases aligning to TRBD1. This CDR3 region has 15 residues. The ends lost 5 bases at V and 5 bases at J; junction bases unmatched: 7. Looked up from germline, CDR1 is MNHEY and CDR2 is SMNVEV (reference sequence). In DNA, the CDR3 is TGTGCCAGCAGTCCGGCTGGGACAGGGCATCAGCCCCAGCATTTT. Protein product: CASSPAGTGHQPQHF.

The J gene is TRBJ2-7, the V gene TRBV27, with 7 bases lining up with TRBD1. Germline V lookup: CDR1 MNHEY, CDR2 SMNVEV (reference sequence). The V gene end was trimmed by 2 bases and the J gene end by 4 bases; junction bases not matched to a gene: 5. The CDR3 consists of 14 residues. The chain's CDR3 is CASSLVGGGYEQYF. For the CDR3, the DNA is TGTGCCAGCAGTTTAGTAGGGGGCGGTTACGAGCAGTACTTC.

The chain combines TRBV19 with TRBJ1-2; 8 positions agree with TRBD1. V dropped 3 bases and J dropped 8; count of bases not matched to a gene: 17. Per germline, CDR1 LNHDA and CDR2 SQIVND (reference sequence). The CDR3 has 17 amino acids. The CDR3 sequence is CASSILPTAGGYRGYTF. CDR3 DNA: TGTGCCAGTAGTATCCTGCCAACGGCAGGGGGCTACCGGGGCTACACCTTC.

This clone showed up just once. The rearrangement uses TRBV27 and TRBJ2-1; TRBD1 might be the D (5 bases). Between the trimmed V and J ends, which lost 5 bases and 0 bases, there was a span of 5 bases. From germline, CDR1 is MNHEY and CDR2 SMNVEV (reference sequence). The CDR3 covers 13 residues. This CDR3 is CASSRGSYNEQFF. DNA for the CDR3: TGTGCCAGCAGTAGGGGCTCCTACAATGAGCAGTTCTTC.

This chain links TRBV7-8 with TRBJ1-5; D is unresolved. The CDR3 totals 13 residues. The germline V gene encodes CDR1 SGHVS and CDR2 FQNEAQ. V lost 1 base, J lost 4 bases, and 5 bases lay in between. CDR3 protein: CASSLGENQPQHF. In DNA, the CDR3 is TGTGCCAGCAGCTTAGGTGAGAATCAGCCCCAGCATTTT.

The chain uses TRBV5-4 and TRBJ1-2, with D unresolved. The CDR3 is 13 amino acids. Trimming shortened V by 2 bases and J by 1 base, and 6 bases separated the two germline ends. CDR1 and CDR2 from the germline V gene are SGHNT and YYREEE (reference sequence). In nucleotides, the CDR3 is TGTGCCAGCAGCTTCGACGGTAACTATGGCTACACCTTC. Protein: CASSFDGNYGYTF.

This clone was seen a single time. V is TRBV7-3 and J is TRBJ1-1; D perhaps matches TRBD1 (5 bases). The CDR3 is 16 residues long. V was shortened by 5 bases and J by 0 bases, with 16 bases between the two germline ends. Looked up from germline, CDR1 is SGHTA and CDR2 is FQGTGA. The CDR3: CASSPFGGTVNTEAFF. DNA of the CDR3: TGTGCCAGCAGCCCCTTTGGGGGAACGGTGAACACTGAAGCTTTCTTT.

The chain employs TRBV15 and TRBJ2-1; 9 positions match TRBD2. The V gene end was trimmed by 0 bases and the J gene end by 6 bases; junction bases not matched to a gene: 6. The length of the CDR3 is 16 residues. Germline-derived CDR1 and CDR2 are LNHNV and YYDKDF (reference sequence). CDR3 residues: CATSRELAGASNEQFF. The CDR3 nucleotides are TGTGCCACCAGCAGAGAATTAGCGGGAGCCTCCAATGAGCAGTTCTTC.

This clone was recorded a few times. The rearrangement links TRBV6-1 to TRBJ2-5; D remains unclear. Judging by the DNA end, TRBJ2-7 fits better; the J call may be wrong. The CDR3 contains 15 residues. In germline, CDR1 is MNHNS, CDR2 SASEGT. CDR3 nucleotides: TGTGCCAGCAGTGAAGTTAAGGCAGGACCTTACGAGCAGTACTTC. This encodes CASSEVKAGPYEQYF.

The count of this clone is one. CDR3 loop: CASSFGGPSDEQFF. CDR3 nucleotide sequence: TGTGCCAGCAGCTTCGGGGGGCCGTCGGATGAGCAGTTCTTC. This chain connects TRBV7-2 to TRBJ2-1, with D tentatively TRBD2 (7 bases). Germline loops: CDR1 SGHTA, CDR2 FQGNSA. V shed 3 bases and J shed 8 bases, with 14 bases lying between them. The CDR3 totals 14 residues.

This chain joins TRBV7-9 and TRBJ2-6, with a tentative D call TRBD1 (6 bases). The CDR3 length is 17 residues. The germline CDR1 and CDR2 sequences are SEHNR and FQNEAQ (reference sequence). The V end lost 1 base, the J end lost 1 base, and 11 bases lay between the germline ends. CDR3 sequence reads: CASSLVQGLSGANVLTF. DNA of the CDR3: TGTGCCAGCAGCTTAGTGCAGGGGTTGTCTGGGGCCAACGTCCTGACTTTC. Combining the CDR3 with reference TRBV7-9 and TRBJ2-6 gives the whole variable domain DTGVSQNPRHKITKRGQNVTFRCDPISEHNRLYWYRQTLGQGPEFLTYFQNEAQLEKSRLLSDRFSAERPKGSFSTLEIQRTEQGDSAMYLCASSLVQGLSGANVLTFGAGSRLTVL.

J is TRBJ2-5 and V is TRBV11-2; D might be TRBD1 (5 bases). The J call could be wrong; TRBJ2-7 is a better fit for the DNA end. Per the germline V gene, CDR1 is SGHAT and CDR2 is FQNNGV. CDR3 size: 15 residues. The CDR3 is CASSHPRGKTYEQYF. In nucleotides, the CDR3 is TGTGCCAGCAGCCACCCTAGGGGAAAAACCTACGAGCAGTACTTC.

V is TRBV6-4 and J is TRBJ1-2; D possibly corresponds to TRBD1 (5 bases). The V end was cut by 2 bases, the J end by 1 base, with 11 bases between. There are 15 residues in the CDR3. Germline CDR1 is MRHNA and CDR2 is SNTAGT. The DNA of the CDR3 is TGTGCCAGCAGTGACACCGGTAGGGGTAACTATGGCTACACCTTC. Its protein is CASSDTGRGNYGYTF.

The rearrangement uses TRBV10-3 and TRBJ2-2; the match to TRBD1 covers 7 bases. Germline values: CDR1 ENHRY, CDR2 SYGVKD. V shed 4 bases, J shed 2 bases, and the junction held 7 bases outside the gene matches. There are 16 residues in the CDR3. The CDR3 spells CAISANRDSNTGELFF. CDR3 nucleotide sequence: TGTGCCATCAGTGCGAACCGGGACAGCAACACCGGGGAGCTGTTTTTT.

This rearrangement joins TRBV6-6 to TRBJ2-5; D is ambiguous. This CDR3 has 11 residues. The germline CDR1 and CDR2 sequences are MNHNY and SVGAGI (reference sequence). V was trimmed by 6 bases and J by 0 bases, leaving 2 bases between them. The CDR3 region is CASRYQETQYF. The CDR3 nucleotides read TGTGCCAGCAGGTACCAAGAGACCCAGTACTTC.

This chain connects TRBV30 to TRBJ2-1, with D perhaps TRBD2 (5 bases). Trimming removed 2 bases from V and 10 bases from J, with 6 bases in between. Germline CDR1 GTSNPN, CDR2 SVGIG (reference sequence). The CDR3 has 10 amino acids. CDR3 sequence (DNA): TGTGCCTGGAGTAGACTAGAGCAGTTCTTC. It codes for CAWSRLEQFF.

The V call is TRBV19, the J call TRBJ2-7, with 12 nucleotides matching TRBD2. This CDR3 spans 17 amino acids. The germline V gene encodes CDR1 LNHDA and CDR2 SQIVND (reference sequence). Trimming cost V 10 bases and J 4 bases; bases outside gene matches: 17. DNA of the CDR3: TGTGCCATCACCCCGGGACTAGCGGGCTTTTTTACTTACGAGCAGTACTTC. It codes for CAITPGLAGFFTYEQYF.

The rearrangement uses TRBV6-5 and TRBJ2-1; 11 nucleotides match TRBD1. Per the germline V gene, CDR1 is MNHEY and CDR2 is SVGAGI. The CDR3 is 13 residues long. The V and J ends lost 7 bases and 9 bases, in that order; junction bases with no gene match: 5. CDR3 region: CASTRTGGSEQFF. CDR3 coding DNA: TGTGCCAGCACCCGGACAGGGGGCTCTGAGCAGTTCTTC.

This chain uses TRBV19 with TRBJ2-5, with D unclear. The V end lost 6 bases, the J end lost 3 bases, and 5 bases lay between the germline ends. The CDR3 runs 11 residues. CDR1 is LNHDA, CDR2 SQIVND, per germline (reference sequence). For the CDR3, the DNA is TGTGCCAGTAGGCAAGAAGAGACCCAGTACTTC. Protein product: CASRQEETQYF.

This chain's CDR3 is CASSEGVGKAFF. For the CDR3, the DNA is TGTGCCAGCAGCGAGGGGGTGGGGAAAGCTTTCTTT. The rearrangement links TRBV9 to TRBJ1-1, with D perhaps matching TRBD1 (6 bases). CDR1 and CDR2 (germline): SGDLS, YYNGEE. This CDR3 is 12 amino acids long. Trimming pared 3 bases from V and 9 bases from J, leaving 12 bases between.

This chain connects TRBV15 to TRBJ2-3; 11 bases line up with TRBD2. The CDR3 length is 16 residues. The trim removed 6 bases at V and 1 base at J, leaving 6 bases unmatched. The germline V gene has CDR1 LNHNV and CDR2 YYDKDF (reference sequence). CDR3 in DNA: TGTGCCACCAGTAGCGGGAGGGCAGTGGGCACAGATACGCAGTATTTT. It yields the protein CATSSGRAVGTDTQYF.

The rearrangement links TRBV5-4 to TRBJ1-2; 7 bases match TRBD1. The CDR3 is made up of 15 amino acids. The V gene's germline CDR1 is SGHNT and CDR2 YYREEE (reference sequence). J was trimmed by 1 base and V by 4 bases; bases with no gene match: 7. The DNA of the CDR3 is TGTGCCAGCAGCGATGGGACAGATTTTAACTATGGCTACACCTTC. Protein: CASSDGTDFNYGYTF.

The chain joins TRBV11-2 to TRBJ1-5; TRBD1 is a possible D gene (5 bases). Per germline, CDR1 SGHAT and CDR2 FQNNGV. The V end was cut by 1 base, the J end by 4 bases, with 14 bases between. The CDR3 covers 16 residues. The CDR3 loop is CASSLGGTGGNQPQHF. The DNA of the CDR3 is TGTGCCAGCAGCTTAGGCGGGACCGGGGGTAATCAGCCCCAGCATTTT.

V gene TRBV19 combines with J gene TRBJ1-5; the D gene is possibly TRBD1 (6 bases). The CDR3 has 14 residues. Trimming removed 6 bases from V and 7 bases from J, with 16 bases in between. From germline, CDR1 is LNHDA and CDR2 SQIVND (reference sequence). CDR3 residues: CASREWGAQQPQHF. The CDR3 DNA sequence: TGTGCCAGTAGGGAATGGGGGGCGCAGCAGCCCCAGCATTTT.

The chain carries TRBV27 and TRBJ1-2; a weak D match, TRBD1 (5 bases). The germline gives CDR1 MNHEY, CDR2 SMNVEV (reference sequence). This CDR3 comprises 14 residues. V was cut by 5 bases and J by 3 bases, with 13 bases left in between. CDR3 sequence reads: CASSLTWGDYGYTF. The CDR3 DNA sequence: TGTGCCAGCAGTCTAACCTGGGGGGACTATGGCTACACCTTC.

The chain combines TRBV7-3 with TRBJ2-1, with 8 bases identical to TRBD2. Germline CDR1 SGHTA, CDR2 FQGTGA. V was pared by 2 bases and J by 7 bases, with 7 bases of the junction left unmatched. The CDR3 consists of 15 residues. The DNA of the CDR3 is TGTGCCAGCAGCTTAGGGCGGGGGGAATGGAATGAGCAGTTCTTC. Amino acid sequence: CASSLGRGEWNEQFF.

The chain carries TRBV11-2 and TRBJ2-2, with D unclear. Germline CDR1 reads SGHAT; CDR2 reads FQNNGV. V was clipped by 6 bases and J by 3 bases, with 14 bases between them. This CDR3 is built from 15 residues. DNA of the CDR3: TGTGCCAGCAGTCGCGTCGTACTGCACACCGGGGAGCTGTTTTTT. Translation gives CASSRVVLHTGELFF.

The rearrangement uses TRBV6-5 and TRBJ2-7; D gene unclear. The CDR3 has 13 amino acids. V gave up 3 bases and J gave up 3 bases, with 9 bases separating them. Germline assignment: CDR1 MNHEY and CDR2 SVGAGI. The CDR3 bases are TGTGCCAGCAGTTATTCGGCAGTCTACGAGCAGTACTTC. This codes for CASSYSAVYEQYF.

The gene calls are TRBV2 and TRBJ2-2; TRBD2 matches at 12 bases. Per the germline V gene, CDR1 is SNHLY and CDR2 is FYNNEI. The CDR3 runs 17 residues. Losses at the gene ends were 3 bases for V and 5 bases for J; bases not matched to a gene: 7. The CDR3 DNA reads TGTGCCAGCAGTGACCTAGCGGGAGGGGTTTGGACCGGGGAGCTGTTTTTT. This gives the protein CASSDLAGGVWTGELFF.